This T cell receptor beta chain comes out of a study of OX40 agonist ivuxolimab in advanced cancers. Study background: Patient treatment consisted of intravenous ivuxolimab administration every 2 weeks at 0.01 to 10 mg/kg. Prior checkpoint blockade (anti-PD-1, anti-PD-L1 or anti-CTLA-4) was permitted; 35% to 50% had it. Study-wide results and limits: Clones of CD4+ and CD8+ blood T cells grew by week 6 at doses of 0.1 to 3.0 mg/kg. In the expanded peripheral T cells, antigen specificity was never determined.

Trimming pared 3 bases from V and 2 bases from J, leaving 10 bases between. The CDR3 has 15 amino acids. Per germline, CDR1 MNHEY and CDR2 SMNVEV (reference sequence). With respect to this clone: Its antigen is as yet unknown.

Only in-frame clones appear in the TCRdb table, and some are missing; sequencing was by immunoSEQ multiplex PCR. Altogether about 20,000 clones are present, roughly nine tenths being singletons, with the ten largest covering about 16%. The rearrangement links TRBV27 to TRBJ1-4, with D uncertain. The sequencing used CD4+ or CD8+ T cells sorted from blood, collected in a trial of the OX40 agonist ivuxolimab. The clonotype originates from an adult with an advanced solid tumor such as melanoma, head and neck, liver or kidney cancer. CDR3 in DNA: TGTGCCAGCAGTTTGATTCGGGATACTAATGAAAAACTGTTTTTT. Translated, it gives CASSLIRDTNEKLFF. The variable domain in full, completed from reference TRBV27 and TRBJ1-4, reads EAQVTQNPRYLITVTGKKLTVTCSQNMNHEYMSWYRQDPGLGLRQIYYSMNVEVTDKGDVPEGYKVSRKEKRNFPLILESPSPNQTSLYFCASSLIRDTNEKLFFGSGTQLSVL.